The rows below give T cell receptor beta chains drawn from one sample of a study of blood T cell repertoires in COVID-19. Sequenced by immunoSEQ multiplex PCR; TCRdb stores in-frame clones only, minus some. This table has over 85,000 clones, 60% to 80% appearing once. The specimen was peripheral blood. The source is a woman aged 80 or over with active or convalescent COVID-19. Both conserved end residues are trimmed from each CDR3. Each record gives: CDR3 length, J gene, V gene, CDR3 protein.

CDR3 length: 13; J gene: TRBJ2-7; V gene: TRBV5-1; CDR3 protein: ASSPAPQGGHEQY
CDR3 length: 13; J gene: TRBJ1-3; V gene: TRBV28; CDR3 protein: ASSLPTDSGNTIY
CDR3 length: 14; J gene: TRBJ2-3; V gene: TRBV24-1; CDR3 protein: ATSDHKREWTDTQY
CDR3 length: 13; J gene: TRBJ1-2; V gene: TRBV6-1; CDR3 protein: ASSERGQLNYGYT
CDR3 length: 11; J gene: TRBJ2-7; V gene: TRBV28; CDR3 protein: ASDGGKPFEQY
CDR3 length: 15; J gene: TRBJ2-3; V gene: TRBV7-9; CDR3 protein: ASSLPLAAQAADTQY
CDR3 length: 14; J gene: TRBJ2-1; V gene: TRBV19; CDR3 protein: ASSIELAGVRNEQF
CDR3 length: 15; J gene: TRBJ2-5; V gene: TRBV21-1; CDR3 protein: ASSKASLAGDRETQY
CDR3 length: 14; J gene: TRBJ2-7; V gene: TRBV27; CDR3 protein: ASSALQGASSYEQY
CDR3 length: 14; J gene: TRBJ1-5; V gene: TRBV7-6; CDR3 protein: ASSSLAGRGSQPQH
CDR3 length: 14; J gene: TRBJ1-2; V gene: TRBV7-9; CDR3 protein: ASSLEGDRVISGYT
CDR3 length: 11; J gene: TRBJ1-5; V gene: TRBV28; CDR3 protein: ASNPDSNQPQH
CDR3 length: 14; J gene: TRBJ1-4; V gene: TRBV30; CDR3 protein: AWDSQRSGENEKLF
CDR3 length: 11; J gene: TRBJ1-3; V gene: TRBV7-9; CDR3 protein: ASSSLSGNTIY
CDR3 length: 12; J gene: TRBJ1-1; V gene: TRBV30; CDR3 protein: AWRSGTKPTEAF
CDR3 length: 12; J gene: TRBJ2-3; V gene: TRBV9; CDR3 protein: ASSVSGKMDTQY
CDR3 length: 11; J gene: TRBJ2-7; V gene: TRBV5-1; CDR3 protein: ASSPTGTYEQY
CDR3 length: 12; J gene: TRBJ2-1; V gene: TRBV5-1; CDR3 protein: ASNAGSSYNEQF
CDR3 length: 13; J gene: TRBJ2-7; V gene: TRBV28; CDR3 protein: ASSLSAGGLYEQY
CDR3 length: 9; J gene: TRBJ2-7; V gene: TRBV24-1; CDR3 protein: ATNDLEEQY
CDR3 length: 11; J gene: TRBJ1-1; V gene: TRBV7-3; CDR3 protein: ASSLIGQGEAF
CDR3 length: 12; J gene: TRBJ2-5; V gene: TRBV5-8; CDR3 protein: ASRALAGRETQY
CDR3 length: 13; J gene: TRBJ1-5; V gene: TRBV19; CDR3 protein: ASRSRQGASQPQH
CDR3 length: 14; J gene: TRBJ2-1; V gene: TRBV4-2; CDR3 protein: ASSQDPPSRGNEQF
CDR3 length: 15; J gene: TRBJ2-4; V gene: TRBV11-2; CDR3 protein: ASSLLIDTIAKNIQY
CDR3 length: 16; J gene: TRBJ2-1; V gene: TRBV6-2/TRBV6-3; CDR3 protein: ASSYSGQGATGNNEQF